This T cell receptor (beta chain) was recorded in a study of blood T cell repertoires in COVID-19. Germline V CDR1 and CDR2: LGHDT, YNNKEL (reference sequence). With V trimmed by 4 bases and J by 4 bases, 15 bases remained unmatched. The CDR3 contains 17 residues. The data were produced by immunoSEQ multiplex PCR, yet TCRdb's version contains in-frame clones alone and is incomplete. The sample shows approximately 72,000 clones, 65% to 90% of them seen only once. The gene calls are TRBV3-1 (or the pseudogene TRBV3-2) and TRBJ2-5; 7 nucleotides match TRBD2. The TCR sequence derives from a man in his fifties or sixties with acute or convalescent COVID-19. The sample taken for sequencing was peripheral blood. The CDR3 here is CASSLPGRASNLETQYF. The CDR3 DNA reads TGTGCCAGCAGCCTCCCTGGGAGGGCGTCCAACCTAGAGACCCAGTACTTC.